These 20 T cell receptor beta chains were all obtained from the same sample, sequenced in a study of CD8 T cells in Susac syndrome (dated by TCRdb to the late 2010s). The library was prepared using the immunoSEQ multiplex PCR assay. RNA was extracted using the RNeasy kit, and roughly 0.45 to 1 ug of the RNA was reverse transcribed with random hexamers. The raw public data were reprocessed by TCRdb itself: fastp quality trimming at Q25, MiXCR clonotype calling, in-frame beta chains only. Each CDR3 protein appears once, grouped with its most common genes and DNA. The sample has roughly 200,000 distinct CDR3 sequences on record, approximately 96% of them singletons. Clones ranked in the top ten supply 0.093% of the sample. What was sequenced was CD4+ T cells from PBMCs. The receptors were gathered from a human donor with multiple sclerosis.

This CDR3 reads CATLGPSTDTQYF. The CDR3 nucleotides are TGTGCCACCTTGGGCCCCAGCACAGATACGCAGTATTTT. V is TRBV19 and J is TRBJ2-3; D call uncertain. The CDR3 has 13 residues. CDR1 and CDR2 (germline): LNHDA, SQIVND (reference sequence). V was shortened by 10 bases and J by 0 bases, with 11 bases between the two germline ends.

The chain carries TRBV28 and TRBJ2-1; D is perhaps TRBD2 (5 bases). V lost 7 bases and J 5 bases, leaving 15 bases between the germline ends. Per germline, CDR1 MDHEN and CDR2 SYDVKM. This CDR3 has 14 amino acids. CDR3 sequence reads: CASNPTTTNNEQFF. DNA for the CDR3: TGTGCCAGCAACCCGACTACTACTAACAATGAGCAGTTCTTC.

This chain connects TRBV30 to TRBJ2-3; possible D gene TRBD1, 6 bases. Germline lookup yields CDR1 GTSNPN and CDR2 SVGIG (reference sequence). The CDR3 contains 12 residues. V was trimmed by 4 bases and J by 4 bases, leaving 9 bases between them. The CDR3 bases are TGTGCCTGGACAGGGGTCGCAGATACGCAGTATTTT. It is translated as CAWTGVADTQYF.

The gene calls are TRBV30 and TRBJ1-2; D gene uncertain. Germline V lookup: CDR1 GTSNPN, CDR2 SVGIG (reference sequence). This CDR3 region has 11 residues. The V gene lost 4 bases and the J gene lost 5 bases, with 8 bases spanning the gap. The CDR3 DNA sequence: TGTGCCTGGACGTATGGGTATGGCTACACCTTC. It translates to CAWTYGYGYTF.

The chain recombines TRBV18 with TRBJ1-2; D possibly corresponds to TRBD1 (6 bases). Germline loops: CDR1 KGHSH, CDR2 LQKENI. This CDR3 has 15 residues. The V end lost 0 bases, the J end lost 4 bases, and 12 bases lay between the germline ends. CDR3 region: CASSPPEQGLYGYTF. The CDR3 nucleotides are TGTGCCAGCTCACCACCGGAACAGGGCCTCTATGGCTACACCTTC.

The chain has TRBV6-5 and TRBJ2-3; the match to TRBD1 covers 7 bases. The germline V gene has CDR1 MNHEY and CDR2 SVGAGI. V lost 2 bases and J lost 6; bases outside the gene matches: 14. This CDR3 contains 17 residues. CDR3 loop: CASSYAEGAPPWDTQYF. CDR3 nucleotides: TGTGCCAGCAGTTACGCAGAGGGGGCGCCCCCGTGGGATACGCAGTATTTT.

The chain combines TRBV30 with TRBJ1-1; TRBD1 is a possible D gene (6 bases). The germline V gene has CDR1 GTSNPN and CDR2 SVGIG (reference sequence). This CDR3 comprises 11 residues. Trimming cost V 3 bases and J 7 bases, with 9 bases left between them. In nucleotides, the CDR3 is TGTGCCTGGAGGGACAGCTATGAAGCTTTCTTT. Protein: CAWRDSYEAFF. Supplemented by reference TRBV30 and TRBJ1-1, the full variable domain reads SQTIHQWPATLVQPVGSPLSLECTVEGTSNPNLYWYRQAAGRGLQLLFYSVGIGQISSEVPQNLSASRPQDRQFILSSKKLLLSDSGFYLCAWRDSYEAFFGQGTRLTVV.

V usage is TRBV20-1 and J usage is TRBJ2-5, with no clear D. The ends were cut back, 8 bases at V and 3 bases at J, with 10 bases in the middle. The CDR3 sequence is 11 residues long. From germline, CDR1 is DFQATT and CDR2 SNEGSKA (reference sequence). The CDR3 sequence: CSSRTEETQYF. CDR3 nucleotide sequence: TGCAGTTCGAGGACGGAAGAGACCCAGTACTTC.

The chain joins TRBV12-3 or TRBV12-4 to TRBJ1-4, with 7 bases lining up with TRBD1. The length of the CDR3 is 15 residues. The V gene end was trimmed by 5 bases and the J gene end by 6 bases; junction bases not matched to a gene: 9. The CDR3 protein is CASSADRVVHEKLFF. CDR3 DNA sequence: TGTGCCAGCAGTGCAGACAGGGTGGTGCATGAAAAACTGTTTTTT.

This rearrangement joins TRBV20-1 to TRBJ2-7, with a tentative D call TRBD2 (7 bases). This CDR3 comprises 14 residues. The V gene's germline CDR1 is DFQATT and CDR2 SNEGSKA (reference sequence). CDR3 sequence (DNA): TGCAGCTCAGTGCCTCGGGGGGCTTCCTACGAGCAGTACTTC. Protein sequence: CSSVPRGASYEQYF.

The V and J genes are TRBV13 and TRBJ2-2, with no clear D. Germline V lookup: CDR1 PRHDT, CDR2 FYEKMQ (reference sequence). The CDR3 is 12 residues long. Trimming shortened V by 6 bases and J by 5 bases, and 7 bases separated the two germline ends. CDR3 sequence: CASRSETGELFF. The CDR3 DNA sequence: TGTGCCAGCAGGAGTGAGACCGGGGAGCTGTTTTTT.

J is TRBJ2-2 and V is TRBV12-5, with D possibly TRBD1 on 5 matching bases. Trimming left V 2 bases short and J 2 bases short, with 12 bases between. Germline-derived CDR1 and CDR2 are LGHNT and FRNRAP. The CDR3 sequence is 16 residues long. The CDR3: CASGLSVGPNTGELFF. CDR3 coding DNA: TGTGCTAGTGGTTTGTCGGTGGGGCCAAACACCGGGGAGCTGTTTTTT. The full variable domain, in which reference TRBV12-5 and TRBJ2-2 provide the parts outside the CDR3, is DARVTQTPRHKVTEMGQEVTMRCQPILGHNTVFWYRQTMMQGLELLAYFRNRAPLDDSGMPKDRFSAEMPDATLATLKIQPSEPRDSAVYFCASGLSVGPNTGELFFGEGSRLTVL.

V usage is TRBV5-1 and J usage is TRBJ2-3; D is tentatively TRBD1 or TRBD2 (6 bases each). The CDR3 runs to 17 residues. The ends were cut back, 2 bases at V and 1 base at J, with 17 bases in the middle. CDR1 and CDR2 (germline): SGHRS, YFSETQ. This chain's CDR3 is CASSLGGTQQRTDTQYF. The CDR3 nucleotides read TGCGCCAGCAGCTTAGGGGGGACACAACAGCGCACAGATACGCAGTATTTT.

V is TRBV10-3 and J is TRBJ2-3; tentative D call: TRBD1 (6 bases). Germline loops: CDR1 ENHRY, CDR2 SYGVKD. Trimming pared 6 bases from V and 1 base from J, leaving 23 bases between. The CDR3 length is 18 residues. CDR3: CAIRSRGQPEVGTDTQYF. The CDR3 DNA reads TGTGCCATCAGGTCTAGAGGACAGCCCGAAGTGGGCACAGATACGCAGTATTTT.

The chain combines TRBV20-1 with TRBJ1-6; the match to TRBD1 covers 7 bases. Trimming at V came to 3 bases and at J to 10 bases, leaving 9 bases not matched to a gene. The CDR3 totals 14 residues. Germline V gives CDR1 DFQATT, CDR2 SNEGSKA (reference sequence). CDR3 sequence: CSASRGEKVSPLHF. The CDR3 nucleotides are TGCAGTGCTAGCAGGGGGGAAAAGGTCTCACCCCTCCACTTT.

The chain uses TRBV6-5 and TRBJ2-7, with D possibly being TRBD2 (5 bases). This CDR3 has 13 amino acids. The V and J ends lost 7 bases and 0 bases respectively, with 10 bases between them. Germline CDR1 is MNHEY and CDR2 is SVGAGI. Here the CDR3 reads CASKERNSYEQYF. The CDR3 nucleotides are TGTGCCAGCAAGGAGCGGAACTCCTACGAGCAGTACTTC.

The rearrangement links TRBV19 to TRBJ1-2; 10 bases fit TRBD1. V trimming: 7 bases; J trimming: 5 bases; junction bases outside the gene matches: 13. The germline V gene has CDR1 LNHDA and CDR2 SQIVND (reference sequence). The CDR3 is 16 residues long. This CDR3 is CASTIPTGGESYGYTF. CDR3 coding DNA: TGTGCCAGTACCATCCCGACAGGGGGCGAGTCGTATGGCTACACCTTC.

This clonotype was found a few times. The genes are TRBV24-1 and TRBJ2-3, with unresolved D. The length of the CDR3 is 16 residues. The germline V and J ends were trimmed by 2 bases and 0 bases, with 11 bases remaining between them. The germline CDR1 and CDR2 sequences are KGHDR and SFDVKD. The CDR3 DNA sequence: TGTGCCACCAGTGATTCCCGAACGGCTAGCACAGATACGCAGTATTTT. It translates to CATSDSRTASTDTQYF.

J is TRBJ1-2 and V is TRBV18, with 8 bases aligning to TRBD1. In germline, CDR1 is KGHSH, CDR2 LQKENI. CDR3 length: 13 residues. V gave up 4 bases and J gave up 4 bases; unmatched junction bases: 2. CDR3 in DNA: TGTGCCAGCTCACGGGGGACAGGCTATGGCTACACCTTC. Amino acid sequence: CASSRGTGYGYTF. Together with reference TRBV18 and TRBJ1-2, the CDR3 gives the full variable domain: NAGVMQNPRHLVRRRGQEARLRCSPMKGHSHVYWYRQLPEEGLKFMVYLQKENIIDESGMPKERFSAEFPKEGPSILRIQQVVRGDSAAYFCASSRGTGYGYTFGSGTRLTVV.

The count of this clonotype is one. The chain carries TRBV27 and TRBJ1-2, with TRBD1 matching 7 bases. With V trimmed by 6 bases and J by 4 bases, 5 bases remained unmatched. The V gene's germline CDR1 is MNHEY and CDR2 SMNVEV (reference sequence). The CDR3 has 13 residues. The CDR3 sequence is CASRPTGAYGYTF. Here the CDR3 DNA reads TGTGCCAGCAGACCTACAGGGGCCTATGGCTACACCTTC.